This T cell receptor beta chain was sequenced during a study of CD8 T cells in Susac syndrome. V was shortened by 6 bases and J by 6 bases, with 12 bases between the two germline ends. The CDR3 spans 11 residues. Looked up from germline, CDR1 is DFQATT and CDR2 is SNEGSKA (reference sequence). Study-level findings and limits: The study acknowledged a relatively small number of individuals in its TCR sequencing and HLA analysis.

About 0.5 to 1 ug RNA was reverse transcribed with random hexamers. MiXCR was run by TCRdb on the immunoSEQ multiplex PCR reads, yielding one entry per CDR3 protein. The table lists tens of thousands of distinct CDR3 sequences, about 96% of them singletons. Concerning this clonotype itself: No antigen is known for it.

The sequence was obtained from a human donor with Susac syndrome. The V and J genes are TRBV20-1 and TRBJ2-7; TRBD2 might be the D (6 bases). Specimen: CD8+ T cells from PBMCs. As DNA, the CDR3 is TGCAGTGCCTGGGACGGGGGCGAGCAGTACTTC. Protein: CSAWDGGEQYF.